Listed below are T cell receptor beta chains from one sample, sequenced in a study of CD8+CD57+ T cells in acquired aplastic anemia. TCRdb recomputed calls from the reads with MiXCR, one row per CDR3 protein. The data show a few hundred thousand distinct CDR3 sequences, 40% to 60% seen once. The sample was sorted CD4+, CD8+, or CD8+CD57+ T cells (not recorded which) from PBMCs. The receptors shown here come from a human donor with aplastic anemia. Both conserved end residues are part of each CDR3. D genes are given only for firm matches. Part of the rows lack a size; the others show once, few, many or a class for expanded clones.

j_call	d_call	v_call	clone_size	cdr3_aa	cdr3_nt
TRBJ2-1	TRBD2	TRBV10-3	.	CTSNPPGFSGGNNEQFF	TGTACCAGCAACCCCCCCGGGTTTAGCGGGGGAAACAATGAGCAGTTCTTC
TRBJ2-2	TRBD2	TRBV4-1	few	CASSPAGVWTGELFF	TGCGCCAGCAGCCCTGCGGGGGTCTGGACCGGGGAGCTGTTTTTT
TRBJ1-1	TRBD1	TRBV3-1	few	CASSHSSTGGNTEAFF	TGTGCCAGCAGCCACTCAAGCACAGGGGGCAACACTGAAGCTTTCTTT
TRBJ2-7	.	TRBV20-1	.	CSARTPSNSYEQYF	TGCAGTGCCAGGACACCATCGAACTCCTACGAGCAGTACTTC
TRBJ2-7	.	TRBV7-8	.	CASSGAGYGYF	TGTGCCAGCAGTGGGGCAGGGTACGGGTACTTC
TRBJ1-4	.	TRBV7-8	many	CASTTDRNEKLFF	TGTGCCAGCACAACTGACCGTAATGAAAAACTGTTTTTT
TRBJ2-1	.	TRBV24-1	.	CATSDLPGYNEQFF	TGTGCCACCAGTGATTTGCCGGGCTACAATGAGCAGTTCTTC
TRBJ1-3	.	TRBV2	.	CASSEGRAGNTIYF	TGTGCCAGCAGTGAAGGCAGGGCTGGAAACACCATATATTTT
TRBJ1-2	.	TRBV5-6	.	CASSLGRGGPGYGYTF	TGTGCCAGCAGCTTGGGCAGGGGCGGCCCGGGCTATGGCTACACCTTC
TRBJ1-6	.	TRBV25-1	.	CASSAPTGSNSPLHF	TGTGCCAGCAGTGCACCGACAGGTAGCAATTCACCCCTCCACTTT
TRBJ2-2	TRBD2	TRBV24-1	many	CATTGTTNTGELFF	TGTGCCACCACCGGGACTACAAACACCGGGGAGCTGTTTTTT